The sequence of this T cell receptor beta chain was determined in a study of cytomegalovirus exposure and HLA in healthy donors. TCRdb's table, derived via immunoSEQ multiplex PCR, lists solely in-frame clones and lacks some. This table holds approximately 70,000 clones, 94% found once. Source material: PBMCs. The sequence derives from a woman aged 18-35 years in good health and CMV-seronegative.

Here the CDR3 reads CASSQGLAGGPLVTQYF. The CDR3 bases are TGTGCCAGCAGCCAAGGACTAGCGGGGGGCCCTTTGGTGACCCAGTACTTC. The chain uses TRBV7-2 and TRBJ2-5; TRBD2 aligns across 14 bases. The germline V gene has CDR1 SGHTA and CDR2 FQGNSA. The CDR3 sequence is 17 residues long. Trimming took 5 bases from V and 7 from J; bases not matched to a gene: 12.